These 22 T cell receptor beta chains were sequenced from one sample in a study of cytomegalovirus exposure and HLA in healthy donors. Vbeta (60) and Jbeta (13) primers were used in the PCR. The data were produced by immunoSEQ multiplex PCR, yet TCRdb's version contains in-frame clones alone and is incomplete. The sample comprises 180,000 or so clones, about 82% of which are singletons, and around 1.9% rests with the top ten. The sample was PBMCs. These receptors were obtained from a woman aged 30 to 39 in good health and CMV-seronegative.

DNA of the CDR3: TGTGCCTGGAGTGCAAACAGGCCCGACAGGGTCTACGGTTACGAGCAGTACTTC. Its protein product is CAWSANRPDRVYGYEQYF. The rearrangement links TRBV30 to TRBJ2-7, with 7 bases lining up with TRBD1. The germline V gene has CDR1 GTSNPN and CDR2 SVGIG (reference sequence). V was pared by 1 base and J by 4 bases, with 19 bases of the junction left unmatched. This CDR3 region has 18 residues.

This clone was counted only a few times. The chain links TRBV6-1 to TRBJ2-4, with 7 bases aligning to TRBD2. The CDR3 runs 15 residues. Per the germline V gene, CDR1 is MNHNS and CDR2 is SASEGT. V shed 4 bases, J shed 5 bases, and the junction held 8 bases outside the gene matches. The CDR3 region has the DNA TGTGCCAGCAGTGGTGCACCTCGGGGGGAAAACATTCAGTACTTC. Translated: CASSGAPRGENIQYF.

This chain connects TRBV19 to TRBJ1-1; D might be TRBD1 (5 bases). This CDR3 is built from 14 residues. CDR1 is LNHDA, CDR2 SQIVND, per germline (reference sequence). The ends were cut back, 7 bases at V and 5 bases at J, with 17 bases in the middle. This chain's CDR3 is CASNPWGGGTEAFF. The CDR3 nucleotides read TGTGCCAGTAATCCTTGGGGGGGTGGTACTGAAGCTTTCTTT. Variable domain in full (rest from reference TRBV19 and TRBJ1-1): DGGITQSPKYLFRKEGQNVTLSCEQNLNHDAMYWYRQDPGQGLRLIYYSQIVNDFQKGDIAEGYSVSREKKESFPLTVTSAQKNPTAFYLCASNPWGGGTEAFFGQGTRLTVV.

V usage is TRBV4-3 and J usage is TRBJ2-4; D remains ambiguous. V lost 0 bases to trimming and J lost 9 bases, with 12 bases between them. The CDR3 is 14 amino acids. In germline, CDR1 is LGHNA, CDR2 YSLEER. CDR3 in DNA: TGCGCCAGCAGCCAAGATCTCGGTCAACGCATTCAGTACTTC. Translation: CASSQDLGQRIQYF.

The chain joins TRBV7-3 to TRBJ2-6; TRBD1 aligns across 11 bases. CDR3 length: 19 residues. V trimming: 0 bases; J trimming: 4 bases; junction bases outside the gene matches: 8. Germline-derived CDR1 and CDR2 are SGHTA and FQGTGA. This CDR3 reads CASSLTSGQGARGANVLTF. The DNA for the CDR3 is TGTGCCAGCAGCTTAACCTCCGGACAGGGGGCGCGCGGGGCCAACGTCCTGACTTTC. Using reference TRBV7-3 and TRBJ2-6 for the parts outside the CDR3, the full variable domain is GAGVSQTPSNKVTEKGKYVELRCDPISGHTALYWYRQSLGQGPEFLIYFQGTGAADDSGLPNDRFFAVRPEGSVSTLKIQRTERGDSAVYLCASSLTSGQGARGANVLTFGAGSRLTVL.

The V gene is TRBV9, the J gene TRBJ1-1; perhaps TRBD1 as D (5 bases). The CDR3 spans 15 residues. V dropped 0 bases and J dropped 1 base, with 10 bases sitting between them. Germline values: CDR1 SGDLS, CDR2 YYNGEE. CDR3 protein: CASSVGGAWNTEAFF. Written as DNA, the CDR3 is TGTGCCAGCAGCGTAGGGGGCGCGTGGAACACTGAAGCTTTCTTT.

The chain's CDR3 is CASTGQGTAQPQHF. The DNA of the CDR3 is TGTGCCAGCACCGGACAGGGGACGGCTCAGCCCCAGCATTTT. The V gene is TRBV7-8, the J gene TRBJ1-5, with 9 bases fitting TRBD1. CDR3 length: 14 residues. CDR1 and CDR2 (germline): SGHVS, FQNEAQ. After removal of 7 bases from V and 6 bases from J, the junction contained 7 bases not matched to a gene.

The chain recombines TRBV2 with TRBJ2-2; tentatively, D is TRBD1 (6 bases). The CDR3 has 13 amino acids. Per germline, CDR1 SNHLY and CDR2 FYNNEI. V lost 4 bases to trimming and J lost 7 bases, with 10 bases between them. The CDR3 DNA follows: TGTGCCAGCAGTGCGGACAGCGACGGGGAGCTGTTTTTT. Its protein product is CASSADSDGELFF.

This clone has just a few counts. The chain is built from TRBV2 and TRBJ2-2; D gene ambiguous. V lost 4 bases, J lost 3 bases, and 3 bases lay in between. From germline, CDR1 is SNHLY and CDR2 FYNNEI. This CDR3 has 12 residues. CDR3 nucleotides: TGTGCCAGCAGTGCCTACACCGGGGAGCTGTTTTTT. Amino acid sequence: CASSAYTGELFF.

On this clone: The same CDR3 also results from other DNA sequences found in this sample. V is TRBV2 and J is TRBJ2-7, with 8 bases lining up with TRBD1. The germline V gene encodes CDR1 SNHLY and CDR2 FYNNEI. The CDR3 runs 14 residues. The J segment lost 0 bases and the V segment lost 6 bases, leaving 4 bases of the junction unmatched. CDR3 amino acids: CASSRTGSSYEQYF. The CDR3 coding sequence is TGTGCCAGCAGCCGGACAGGGAGCTCCTACGAGCAGTACTTC.

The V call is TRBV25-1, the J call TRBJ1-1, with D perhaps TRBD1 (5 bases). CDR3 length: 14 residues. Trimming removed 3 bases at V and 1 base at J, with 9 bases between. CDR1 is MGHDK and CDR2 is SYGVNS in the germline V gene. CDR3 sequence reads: CASSELDRNTEAFF. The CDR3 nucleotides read TGTGCCAGCAGTGAGTTAGACAGGAACACTGAAGCTTTCTTT.

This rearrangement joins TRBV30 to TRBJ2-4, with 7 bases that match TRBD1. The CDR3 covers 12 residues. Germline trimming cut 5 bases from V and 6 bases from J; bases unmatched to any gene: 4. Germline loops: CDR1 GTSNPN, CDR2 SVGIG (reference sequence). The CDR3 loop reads CAWDRVPNIQYF. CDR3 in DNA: TGTGCCTGGGACAGGGTTCCAAACATTCAGTACTTC.

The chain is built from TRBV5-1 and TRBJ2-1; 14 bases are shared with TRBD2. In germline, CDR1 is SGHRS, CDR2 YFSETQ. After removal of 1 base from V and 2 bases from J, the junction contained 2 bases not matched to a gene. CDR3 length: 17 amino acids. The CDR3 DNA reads TGCGCCAGCAGCTTGACGGGACTAGCGGGGGCCTACAATGAGCAGTTCTTC. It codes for CASSLTGLAGAYNEQFF.

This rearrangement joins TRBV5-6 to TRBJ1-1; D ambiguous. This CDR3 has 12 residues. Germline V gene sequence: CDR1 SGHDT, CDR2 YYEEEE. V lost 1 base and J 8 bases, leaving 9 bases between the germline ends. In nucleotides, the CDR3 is TGTGCCAGCAGCTTGTGGGAGGCAGAAGCTTTCTTT. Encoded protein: CASSLWEAEAFF.

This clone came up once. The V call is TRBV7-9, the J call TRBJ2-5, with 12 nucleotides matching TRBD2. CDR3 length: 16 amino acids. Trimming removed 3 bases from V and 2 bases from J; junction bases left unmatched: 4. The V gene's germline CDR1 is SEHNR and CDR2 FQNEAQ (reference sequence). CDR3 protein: CASSLPGLAGQETQYF. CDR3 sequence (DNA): TGTGCCAGCAGCTTGCCGGGACTAGCGGGTCAAGAGACCCAGTACTTC. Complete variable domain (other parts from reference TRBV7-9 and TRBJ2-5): DTGVSQNPRHKITKRGQNVTFRCDPISEHNRLYWYRQTLGQGPEFLTYFQNEAQLEKSRLLSDRFSAERPKGSFSTLEIQRTEQGDSAMYLCASSLPGLAGQETQYFGPGTRLLVL.

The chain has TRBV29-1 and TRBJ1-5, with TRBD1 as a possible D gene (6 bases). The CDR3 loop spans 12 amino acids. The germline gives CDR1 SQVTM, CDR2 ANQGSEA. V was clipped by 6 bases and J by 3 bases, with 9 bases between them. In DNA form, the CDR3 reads TGCAGCGTGGGGGACAACAATCAGCCCCAGCATTTT. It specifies CSVGDNNQPQHF.

The CDR3 coding sequence is TGCGCCAGCAGCGGTGCCGGGACAGTCGGTACTGAAGCTTTCTTT. Protein product: CASSGAGTVGTEAFF. The chain links TRBV5-1 to TRBJ1-1, with 7 bases that match TRBD1. V shed 4 bases and J 5 bases; nucleotides not matched to a gene: 11. The germline V gene has CDR1 SGHRS and CDR2 YFSETQ. The CDR3 consists of 15 residues.

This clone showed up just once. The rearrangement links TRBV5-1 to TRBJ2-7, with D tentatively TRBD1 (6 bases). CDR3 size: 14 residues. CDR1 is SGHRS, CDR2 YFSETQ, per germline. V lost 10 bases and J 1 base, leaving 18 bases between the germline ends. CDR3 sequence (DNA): TGCGCCTGGTCGAACGACAGGACATCCTACGAGCAGTACTTC. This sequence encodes CAWSNDRTSYEQYF.

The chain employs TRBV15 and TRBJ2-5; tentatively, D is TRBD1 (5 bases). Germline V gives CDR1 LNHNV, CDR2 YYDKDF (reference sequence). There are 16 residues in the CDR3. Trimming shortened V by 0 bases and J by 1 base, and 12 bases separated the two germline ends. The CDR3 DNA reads TGTGCCACCAGCAGAGATTTTTCAACAGGCCAAGAGACCCAGTACTTC. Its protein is CATSRDFSTGQETQYF.

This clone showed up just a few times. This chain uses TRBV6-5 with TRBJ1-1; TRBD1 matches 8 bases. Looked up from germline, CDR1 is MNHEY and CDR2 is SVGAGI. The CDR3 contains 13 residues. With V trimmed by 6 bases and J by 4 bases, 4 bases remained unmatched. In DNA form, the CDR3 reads TGTGCCAGCAGCGACACAGGGGGCACTGAAGCTTTCTTT. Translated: CASSDTGGTEAFF.

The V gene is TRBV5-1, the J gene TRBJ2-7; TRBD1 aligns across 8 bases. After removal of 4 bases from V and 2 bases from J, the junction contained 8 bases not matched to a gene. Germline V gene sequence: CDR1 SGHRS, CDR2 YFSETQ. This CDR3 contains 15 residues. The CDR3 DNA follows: TGCGCCAGCAGCCCCCAACAGGGGGTTACCTACGAGCAGTACTTC. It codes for CASSPQQGVTYEQYF.

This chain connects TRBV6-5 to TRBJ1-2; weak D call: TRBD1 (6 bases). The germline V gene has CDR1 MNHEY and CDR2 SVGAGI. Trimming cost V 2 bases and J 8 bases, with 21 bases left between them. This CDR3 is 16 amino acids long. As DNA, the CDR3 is TGTGCCAGCAGTTACACAGGGACGGGATTAAAGTGGGGCTACACCTTC. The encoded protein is CASSYTGTGLKWGYTF.